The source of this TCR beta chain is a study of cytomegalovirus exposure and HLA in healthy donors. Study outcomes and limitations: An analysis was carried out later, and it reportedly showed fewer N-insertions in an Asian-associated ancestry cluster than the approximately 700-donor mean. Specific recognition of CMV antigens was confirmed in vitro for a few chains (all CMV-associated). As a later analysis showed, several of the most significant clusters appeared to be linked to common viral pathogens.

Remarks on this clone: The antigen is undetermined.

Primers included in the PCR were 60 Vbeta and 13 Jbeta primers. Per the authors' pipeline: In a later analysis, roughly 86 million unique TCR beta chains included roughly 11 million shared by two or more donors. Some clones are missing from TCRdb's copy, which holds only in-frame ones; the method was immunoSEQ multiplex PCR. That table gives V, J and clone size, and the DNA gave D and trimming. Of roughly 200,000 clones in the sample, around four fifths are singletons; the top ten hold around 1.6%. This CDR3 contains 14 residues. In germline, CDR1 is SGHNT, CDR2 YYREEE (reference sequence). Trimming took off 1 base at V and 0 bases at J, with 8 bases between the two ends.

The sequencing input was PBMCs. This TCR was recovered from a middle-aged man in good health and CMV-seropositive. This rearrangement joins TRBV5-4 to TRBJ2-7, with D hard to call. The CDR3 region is CASSLRGISYEQYF. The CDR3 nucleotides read TGTGCCAGCAGCTTGCGCGGCATCTCCTACGAGCAGTACTTC. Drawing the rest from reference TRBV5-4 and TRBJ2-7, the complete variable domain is ETGVTQSPTHLIKTRGQQVTLRCSSQSGHNTVSWYQQALGQGPQFIFQYYREEENGRGNFPPRFSGLQFPNYSSELNVNALELDDSALYLCASSLRGISYEQYFGPGTRLTVT.